The rows below give T cell receptor beta chains drawn from one sample of a study of cytomegalovirus exposure and HLA in healthy donors. Generated by immunoSEQ multiplex PCR, the TCRdb table keeps only in-frame clones and is missing some. The top ten clones hold about 9.4% of a sample with some 100,000 clones, 65% to 85% of them seen once. The sample was PBMCs. These receptors all come from a man aged 50-59 years in good health and CMV-seronegative. Each CDR3 is given with its conserved first and last residue. Fields, in order: D gene, clone size, CDR3 length, J gene, V gene, CDR3 DNA, CDR3 protein. D genes are given only for firm matches. The listing skips clone size in some rows; elsewhere it reads once, few, many or a size class.

TRBD2 - 16 TRBJ2-5 TRBV7-2 TGTGCCAGCAGCTTAGGCCCTGCGGGAGGGCAAGAGACCCAGTACTTC CASSLGPAGGQETQYF
- - 16 TRBJ2-2 TRBV4-1 TGCGCCAGCAGCCAAGATCCAGGGAATAGGGGCGGGGAGCTGTTTTTT CASSQDPGNRGGELFF
- - 13 TRBJ2-7 TRBV28 TGTGCCAGCAGTTTAACAGGGAAGTACGAGCAGTACTTC CASSLTGKYEQYF
TRBD1 - 15 TRBJ2-3 TRBV6-1 TGTGCCAGCAGAGGGACAGGTTCTAGCACAGATACGCAGTATTTT CASRGTGSSTDTQYF
TRBD1 - 15 TRBJ1-2 TRBV5-1 TGCGCCAGCAGCTTGCCCGGACAGGGGCCGGGGGGCTACACCTTC CASSLPGQGPGGYTF
TRBD2 few 15 TRBJ2-3 TRBV30 TGTGCCTGGTTTCGCAGCGGGAGGAGTACAGATACGCAGTATTTT CAWFRSGRSTDTQYF
- - 12 TRBJ1-5 TRBV7-2 TGTGCCAGCAGCCAAAGCAATCAGCCCCAGCATTTT CASSQSNQPQHF
TRBD2 - 16 TRBJ2-3 TRBV9 TGTGCCAGCAGCCGGAGACTAGCGGGAGGCCCAGATACGCAGTATTTT CASSRRLAGGPDTQYF
TRBD1 - 15 TRBJ1-5 TRBV15 TGTGCCACCAGCAGAGATCTCGCAGGGGGACAGCCCCAGCATTTT CATSRDLAGGQPQHF
- - 15 TRBJ1-5 TRBV6-1 TGTGCCAGCAGTGAATTCTTATATAGCAATCAGCCCCAGCATTTT CASSEFLYSNQPQHF
- - 12 TRBJ2-7 TRBV28 TGTGCCAGCAGTTTAAGAGTTTACGAGCAGTACTTC CASSLRVYEQYF
TRBD1 - 15 TRBJ2-7 TRBV5-1 TGCGCCAGCAGCTTGGAAGGGGGCGGATTATACGAGCAGTACTTC CASSLEGGGLYEQYF
TRBD1 - 15 TRBJ1-5 TRBV6-5 TGTGCCAGCAGTACAACACAGGGGGGGGTAAAGCCCCAGCATTTT CASSTTQGGVKPQHF